Listed below are T cell receptor beta chains from one sample, sequenced in a study of T cell responses to AZD1222 COVID-19 vaccine. The protocol was immunoSEQ multiplex PCR, while the TCRdb copy is restricted to in-frame clones and leaves out a portion. Of 120,000 or so clones detected, about 89% appear once; the ten largest clones hold 5% to 5.5%. This sample comprised peripheral blood, obtained on day 0 of AZD1222 vaccination. All receptors derive from an adult in good health. Each CDR3 is given without its conserved first and last residue. D genes are given only for firm matches.

V,D,J,CDR3
TRBV30,NA,TRBJ1-1,AWIERGVEAF
TRBV7-2,TRBD1,TRBJ1-6,ASSLADRAPLH
TRBV7-9,NA,TRBJ2-5,ASSQEGETQY
TRBV20-1,NA,TRBJ1-5,SASSQNSNQPQH
TRBV6-1,NA,TRBJ2-1,ASSEPGLGNEQF
TRBV28,NA,TRBJ2-7,ASSSEWGPREQY
TRBV3-1/TRBV3-2,TRBD2,TRBJ2-1,ASSQSGTSGSGEQF
TRBV14,NA,TRBJ2-7,ASSLGNEQY
TRBV21-1,NA,TRBJ2-3,ASSKECGLAGGNDSWGTQY
TRBV7-9,NA,TRBJ2-1,ASSQGFVIDEQF
TRBV6-5,NA,TRBJ2-3,ASSYAAWPDTQY
TRBV12-3/TRBV12-4,NA,TRBJ1-4,ASSSENYEKLF
TRBV7-7,NA,TRBJ2-1,ASSRGVISYNEQF
TRBV6-6,TRBD1,TRBJ1-2,ASSYSRGPGGYT
TRBV5-1,TRBD1,TRBJ2-4,ASSPRDRASGGNIQY
TRBV2,NA,TRBJ1-2,ASSRGLDAGYT
TRBV5-1,TRBD1,TRBJ1-5,ASSLDRDQPQH
TRBV2,NA,TRBJ2-5,ASRQDRQETQY
TRBV19,NA,TRBJ1-6,ASSILGMGNSPLH
TRBV30,NA,TRBJ2-7,AWNRGSTSYEQY
TRBV29-1,TRBD1,TRBJ1-6,SVCQGAGSPLH
TRBV6-5,NA,TRBJ1-3,ASSVIRNTIY
TRBV7-9,NA,TRBJ1-1,ASNREGDTEAF
TRBV9,TRBD2,TRBJ2-3,ASSVMTSGHDTQY
TRBV7-8,TRBD1,TRBJ2-3,DPAIADRDTDTQY
TRBV11-2,NA,TRBJ2-3,ASSPRPGDTQY
TRBV13,NA,TRBJ2-5,ASSLGRETQY
TRBV19,NA,TRBJ1-6,ASSPWAGPTNSPLH
TRBV3-1/TRBV3-2,NA,TRBJ1-2,ASSLRPGHLGYT
TRBV9,TRBD1,TRBJ1-6,ASSRGGTGSSPLH
TRBV19,NA,TRBJ2-4,ASQQGTKNIQY
TRBV25-1,NA,TRBJ2-1,ASSEWASNNEQF
TRBV5-4,TRBD2,TRBJ2-7,ASSTKTSGLSYEQY
TRBV6-6,NA,TRBJ1-2,ASSSGTHNYGYT
TRBV19,NA,TRBJ2-1,ASSIYGTSNEQF
TRBV29-1,TRBD1,TRBJ1-1,SVGDRERSRSQAF
TRBV6-2/TRBV6-3,NA,TRBJ2-1,ASSYEGVASEQF